This T cell receptor (beta chain) was documented in a study of blood T cell repertoires in COVID-19. Turning to the study itself: Material from acute and convalescent COVID-19 was sourced from the United States, Italy and Spain.

The germline CDR1 and CDR2 sequences are KGHSH and LQKENI. Trimming took 3 bases from V and 6 from J, leaving 6 bases between them. The CDR3 totals 11 residues. Per the original methods: Estimation of nucleated cell counts was performed using reference gene primer amplification. Method: immunoSEQ multiplex PCR; TCRdb's copy keeps in-frame clones and lacks some. V and J calls and clone size are given by that table; D and trimming were obtained from the DNA. The sample contains some 130,000 clones, about 79% of which appear only once. The chain combines TRBV18 with TRBJ2-7; D remains unclear. Sequenced material: peripheral blood. This TCR was sampled from a woman of 80 years or more with acute or convalescent COVID-19. The DNA for the CDR3 is TGTGCCAGCTCACCTAGCCGCGAGCAGTACTTC. Amino acid sequence: CASSPSREQYF.